The 20 T cell receptor beta chains in this list originate from one sample, sequenced in a study of T cells after yellow fever vaccination. MiXCR, applied by TCRdb to the 5' RACE reads, yields one record per CDR3 protein. Among more than 300,000 distinct CDR3 sequences listed, around 11% were seen once. The input for sequencing was CD4+ T cells sorted from PBMCs, taken 45 days after the yellow fever booster vaccination. The receptors stem from a man aged 18 to 30 who received the YFV17D yellow fever vaccine.

This clonotype came up a few times. This rearrangement joins TRBV7-3 to TRBJ2-2; 7 nucleotides align to TRBD1. Germline assignment: CDR1 SGHTA and CDR2 FQGTGA. Germline trimming cut 3 bases from V and 3 bases from J; bases unmatched to any gene: 4. The CDR3 covers 15 residues. CDR3 protein: CASSLRGQHTGELFF. In DNA form, the CDR3 reads TGTGCCAGCAGCTTGAGGGGGCAGCACACCGGGGAGCTGTTTTTT.

The chain uses TRBV7-9 and TRBJ1-5; D unresolved. The germline V and J ends were trimmed by 5 bases and 0 bases, with 20 bases remaining between them. Germline V CDR1 and CDR2: SEHNR, FQNEAQ (reference sequence). The CDR3 is 18 residues long. The CDR3 here is CASSQVGQSRLSNQPQHF. The CDR3 DNA is TGTGCCAGCAGCCAAGTCGGGCAGTCCAGACTTAGCAATCAGCCCCAGCATTTT.

V and J are TRBV7-6 and TRBJ2-3; 8 positions match TRBD2. The CDR3 sequence is 15 residues long. J gave up 6 bases and V 0 bases, and 5 bases lay outside the gene matches. Germline V lookup: CDR1 SGHVS, CDR2 FNYEAQ. DNA of the CDR3: TGTGCCAGCAGCTTAGCCGGGACTAGAGGGGATACGCAGTATTTT. This translates into CASSLAGTRGDTQYF.

This clonotype was seen a handful of times. This sequence joins TRBV29-1 and TRBJ2-3; TRBD1 agrees at 11 bases. Germline V gene data show CDR1 as SQVTM and CDR2 as ANQGSEA. This CDR3 has 15 amino acids. Trimming took 6 bases from V and 2 from J; bases not matched to a gene: 7. CDR3 nucleotide sequence: TGCAGCGTGTCCCGGACAGGGGGCCCCACAGATACGCAGTATTTT. Protein sequence: CSVSRTGGPTDTQYF.

J is TRBJ2-7 and V is TRBV11-2, with D perhaps TRBD1 (5 bases). CDR1 is SGHAT and CDR2 is FQNNGV in the germline V gene. Trimming pared 0 bases from V and 7 bases from J, leaving 10 bases between. CDR3 length equals 13 residues. In DNA form, the CDR3 reads TGTGCCAGCAGCTTAGATAGGCAGGGAGAGCAGTACTTC. Amino acids: CASSLDRQGEQYF.

In this sample, this clonotype turned up many times. The rearrangement uses TRBV10-1 and TRBJ2-3, with D possibly being TRBD1 or TRBD2 (6 bases each). V was pared by 6 bases and J by 5 bases, with 12 bases between. This CDR3 comprises 13 residues. CDR1 WNHNN and CDR2 SYGVQD come from the germline V gene (reference sequence). CDR3 bases: TGCGCCAGCAGCGGGGGCCCTCGAGATACGCAGTATTTT. Residues: CASSGGPRDTQYF.

The sample holds a few counts of this clonotype. This chain connects TRBV21-1 to TRBJ1-1; the D call of TRBD1 is as the table states it, not checked on the DNA. TRBV21-1 is recorded as a pseudogene. The CDR3 is 13 residues long. CDR3 amino acids: CASSGGIRTEAFF. The CDR3 DNA reads TGTGCCAGCAGCGGGGGGATTCGCACTGAAGCTTTCTTT.

The rearrangement joins TRBV28 to TRBJ2-3; 10 bases match TRBD1. V shed 4 bases and J 6 bases; nucleotides not matched to a gene: 4. Germline-derived CDR1 and CDR2 are MDHEN and SYDVKM. The CDR3 is 14 residues long. This chain's CDR3 is CASSWTGGSDTQYF. CDR3 DNA: TGTGCCAGCAGTTGGACAGGGGGATCGGATACGCAGTATTTT.

This clonotype appeared a single time. The chain is built from TRBV2 and TRBJ2-5; possibly TRBD2 for D (5 bases). Germline CDR1 and CDR2: SNHLY and FYNNEI. V lost 3 bases and J 5 bases, leaving 7 bases between the germline ends. This CDR3 region has 12 residues. In DNA, the CDR3 is TGTGCCAGCAGTGACTCTAGCGAGACCCAGTACTTC. It codes for CASSDSSETQYF.

V and J are TRBV9 and TRBJ2-3, with D perhaps matching TRBD2 (7 bases). CDR3 size: 17 residues. The germline V gene encodes CDR1 SGDLS and CDR2 YYNGEE. The V gene lost 0 bases and the J gene lost 2 bases, with 16 bases spanning the gap. CDR3 sequence: CASSVDLAGAYTDTQYF. In nucleotides, the CDR3 is TGTGCCAGCAGCGTAGATCTTGCGGGGGCCTACACAGATACGCAGTATTTT.

Only a few counts were recorded for this clonotype. V is TRBV20-1 and J is TRBJ2-1; TRBD2 agrees at 8 bases. The length of the CDR3 is 15 residues. From germline, CDR1 is DFQATT and CDR2 SNEGSKA (reference sequence). The ends lost 0 bases at V and 4 bases at J; junction bases unmatched: 5. The CDR3 DNA is TGCAGTGCTAGAGATACAGCGGGGGTGTACAATGAGCAGTTCTTC. Translation: CSARDTAGVYNEQFF.

Only a few counts were recorded for this clonotype. The DNA of the CDR3 is TGTGCCAGCAGCGTAGGGGAGGATACGCAGTATTTT. Its translation is CASSVGEDTQYF. The chain couples TRBV9 to TRBJ2-3; D is perhaps TRBD2 (5 bases). This CDR3 region has 12 residues. Between the trimmed V and J ends, which lost 0 bases and 6 bases, there was a span of 5 bases. Germline assignment: CDR1 SGDLS and CDR2 YYNGEE. The entire variable domain, with the rest obtained from reference TRBV9 and TRBJ2-3, is as follows: DSGVTQTPKHLITATGQRVTLRCSPRSGDLSVYWYQQSLDQGLQFLIQYYNGEERAKGNILERFSAQQFPDLHSELNLSSLELGDSALYFCASSVGEDTQYFGPGTRLTVL.

The chain employs TRBV7-8 and TRBJ1-6; 7 bases are a match to TRBD1. CDR3 size: 15 residues. The ends lost 4 bases at V and 5 bases at J; junction bases unmatched: 5. Germline CDR1 and CDR2: SGHVS and FQNEAQ. CDR3 DNA: TGTGCCAGCAGCTACGGACAGGTGGATAATTCACCCCTCCACTTT. The encoded protein is CASSYGQVDNSPLHF.

The gene calls are TRBV6-5 and TRBJ1-4; tentatively, D is TRBD1 (5 bases). The V gene lost 2 bases and the J gene lost 5 bases, with 9 bases spanning the gap. Germline V gene data show CDR1 as MNHEY and CDR2 as SVGAGI. The CDR3 sequence is 14 residues long. The CDR3 sequence is CASSYRGRNEKLFF. Here the CDR3 DNA reads TGTGCCAGCAGTTACAGGGGCAGGAATGAAAAACTGTTTTTT.

The chain carries TRBV20-1 and TRBJ2-7; no reliable D call. Deletions cut 3 bases from V and 2 bases from J, with 8 bases between. CDR1 and CDR2 from the germline V gene are DFQATT and SNEGSKA (reference sequence). The CDR3 contains 12 residues. The CDR3 nucleotides are TGCAGTGCTAGGGCGGATGCCTACGAGCAGTACGTC. Amino acid sequence: CSARADAYEQYV.

Written as DNA, the CDR3 is TGTGCCAGCAGCTCGAGTACGAACACCGGGGAGCTGTTTTTT. Its translation is CASSSSTNTGELFF. The chain links TRBV9 to TRBJ2-2; D not resolved. Trimming shortened V by 4 bases and J by 0 bases, and 7 bases separated the two germline ends. The CDR3 runs 14 residues. CDR1 is SGDLS, CDR2 YYNGEE, per germline.

The genes are TRBV5-1 and TRBJ2-1; 7 bases map to TRBD2. Looked up from germline, CDR1 is SGHRS and CDR2 is YFSETQ. The CDR3 consists of 15 residues. J was trimmed by 0 bases and V by 4 bases; bases with no gene match: 4. The CDR3 is CASSLSGVSYNEQFF. CDR3 DNA sequence: TGCGCCAGCAGCCTAAGCGGGGTCTCCTACAATGAGCAGTTCTTC.

The genes are TRBV4-3 and TRBJ2-6; D remains ambiguous. Germline V gene data show CDR1 as LGHNA and CDR2 as YSLEER. With 1 base removed from V and 0 bases from J, the gap between germline ends came to 7 bases. The CDR3 consists of 16 residues. The CDR3 DNA sequence: TGCGCCAGCAGCCAAGGAGGAAGCTCTGGGGCCAACGTCCTGACTTTC. Translation: CASSQGGSSGANVLTF.

V is TRBV7-9 and J is TRBJ2-6; 11 bases align to TRBD1. In germline, CDR1 is SEHNR, CDR2 FQNEAQ (reference sequence). The CDR3 contains 22 residues. J lost 2 bases, V lost 5 bases, and 20 bases had no gene match. For the CDR3, the DNA is TGTGCCAGCAGCCAAGGACAGGGGGCTTTAGGGTGGGCCGGACCTGGGGCCAACGTCCTGACTTTC. This sequence encodes CASSQGQGALGWAGPGANVLTF. Using reference TRBV7-9 and TRBJ2-6 for the parts outside the CDR3, the full variable domain is DTGVSQNPRHKITKRGQNVTFRCDPISEHNRLYWYRQTLGQGPEFLTYFQNEAQLEKSRLLSDRFSAERPKGSFSTLEIQRTEQGDSAMYLCASSQGQGALGWAGPGANVLTFGAGSRLTVL.

This clonotype has just a few counts. J is TRBJ1-2 and V is TRBV5-1; possible D gene TRBD1, 5 bases. V lost 5 bases, J lost 4 bases, and 12 bases lay in between. Looked up from germline, CDR1 is SGHRS and CDR2 is YFSETQ. There are 13 residues in the CDR3. The CDR3 nucleotides read TGCGCCAGCAGTTCAGGGAGTGGCTATGGCTACACCTTC. Translating gives CASSSGSGYGYTF.